One sample yielded the 22 T cell receptor beta chains listed below, sequenced in a study of blood T cell repertoires in COVID-19. Profiled with immunoSEQ multiplex PCR; TCRdb holds only in-frame clones, not every one. The data hold more than 70,000 clones, with approximately 89% observed a single time. The sample consisted of peripheral blood. Receptors were obtained from a man in his forties or fifties with active COVID-19.

The chain carries TRBV7-3 and TRBJ2-3, with 12 bases aligning to TRBD2. CDR1 is SGHTA, CDR2 FQGTGA, per germline. The CDR3 has 17 amino acids. V lost 3 bases, J lost 2 bases, and 6 bases stayed unmatched. The CDR3 DNA is TGTGCCAGCAGCTTCCGACTAGCGGGGGCTCTCACAGATACGCAGTATTTT. Translating it yields CASSFRLAGALTDTQYF.

This rearrangement joins TRBV28 to TRBJ2-1, with TRBD2 identical over 9 bases. Germline assignment: CDR1 MDHEN and CDR2 SYDVKM. The junction had 5 bases not matched to a gene; V was cut back by 7 bases and J by 7 bases. The CDR3 length is 13 residues. CDR3 DNA: TGTGCCAGCAACGCGGGGGGGTCGAATGAGCAGTTCTTC. Protein sequence: CASNAGGSNEQFF.

V and J are TRBV4-3 and TRBJ2-2, with a tentative D call TRBD1 (6 bases). The CDR3 covers 14 residues. Germline CDR1 and CDR2: LGHNA and YSLEER. V dropped 3 bases and J dropped 5 bases, with 10 bases sitting between them. CDR3 sequence reads: CASSQLQGTGELFF. CDR3 DNA sequence: TGCGCCAGCAGCCAGCTACAGGGTACCGGGGAGCTGTTTTTT.

The CDR3 protein is CASSLEGDSYNEQFF. In nucleotides, the CDR3 is TGCGCCAGCAGCTTGGAAGGGGACTCCTACAATGAGCAGTTCTTC. The rearrangement joins TRBV5-1 to TRBJ2-1, with a weak D call TRBD1 (5 bases). Germline-derived CDR1 and CDR2 are SGHRS and YFSETQ. The CDR3 extends over 15 amino acids. V lost 0 bases, J lost 0 bases, and 7 bases lay in between.

This clone was detected ten times or more. The chain combines TRBV27 with TRBJ2-3, with 7 bases matching TRBD1. CDR3 length equals 14 residues. CDR1 is MNHEY, CDR2 SMNVEV, per germline (reference sequence). The junction had 3 bases not matched to a gene; V was cut back by 4 bases and J by 2 bases. The CDR3 reads CASSSDRDTDTQYF. The CDR3 nucleotides are TGTGCCAGCAGTTCCGACAGGGACACAGATACGCAGTATTTT.

This chain links TRBV5-6 with TRBJ1-2, with 10 bases fitting TRBD1. Germline V gene lookup returns CDR1 SGHDT and CDR2 YYEEEE. Trimming cost V 4 bases and J 3 bases; bases outside gene matches: 0. The CDR3 is made up of 13 amino acids. The CDR3 protein is CASSGTGDYGYTF. CDR3 nucleotide sequence: TGTGCCAGCAGCGGGACAGGGGACTATGGCTACACCTTC.

This chain uses TRBV27 with TRBJ2-1, with D unclear. The V and J ends lost 7 bases and 3 bases respectively, with 16 bases between them. This CDR3 comprises 15 residues. Germline V gene sequence: CDR1 MNHEY, CDR2 SMNVEV (reference sequence). In DNA, the CDR3 is TGTGCCAGCACCCCCTGGCGGTTTCTCTACAATGAGCAGTTCTTC. Residues: CASTPWRFLYNEQFF.

The J gene is TRBJ2-5, the V gene TRBV5-5, with D unresolved. The germline CDR1 and CDR2 sequences are SGHKS and YYEKEE (reference sequence). The CDR3 totals 12 residues. V shed 2 bases and J shed 1 base, with 3 bases lying between them. The CDR3 region has the DNA TGTGCCAGCAGCTTCCGCCAAGAGACCCAGTACTTC. It encodes CASSFRQETQYF.

J is TRBJ1-1 and V is TRBV2, with TRBD1 matching 9 bases. The CDR3 runs 15 residues. Trimming cost V 7 bases and J 4 bases; bases outside gene matches: 10. Germline lookup yields CDR1 SNHLY and CDR2 FYNNEI. The CDR3 DNA is TGTGCCAGCACCTTAAGGACAGGGGAAGGCACTGAAGCTTTCTTT. Translated: CASTLRTGEGTEAFF.

This clone was seen once. The chain uses TRBV30 and TRBJ1-1; no definite D call. CDR3 length equals 11 residues. Trimming took off 3 bases at V and 10 bases at J, with 12 bases between the two ends. CDR1 is GTSNPN and CDR2 is SVGIG in the germline V gene (reference sequence). CDR3 coding DNA: TGTGCCTGGAGCCGACTTGAAGCAGCTTTCTTT. It specifies CAWSRLEAAFF.

The J gene is TRBJ2-7, the V gene TRBV7-9; D not certain. The V end lost 3 bases, the J end lost 6 bases, and 12 bases lay between the germline ends. This CDR3 has 13 residues. From germline, CDR1 is SEHNR and CDR2 FQNEAQ (reference sequence). The CDR3 DNA follows: TGTGCCAGCAGCTTTGGGCAGGCTTTCGAGCAGTACTTC. The encoded protein is CASSFGQAFEQYF.

The rearrangement links TRBV2 to TRBJ1-1; 7 bases are shared with TRBD1. The CDR3 has 13 residues. V gave up 8 bases and J gave up 1 base; unmatched junction bases: 4. The germline V gene encodes CDR1 SNHLY and CDR2 FYNNEI. This chain's CDR3 is CASERQGNTEAFF. CDR3 sequence (DNA): TGTGCCAGCGAACGACAGGGGAACACTGAAGCTTTCTTT.

This chain connects TRBV6-5 to TRBJ2-1; TRBD2 matches 10 bases. Germline V lookup: CDR1 MNHEY, CDR2 SVGAGI. V gave up 10 bases and J gave up 9 bases; unmatched junction bases: 9. CDR3 length equals 13 residues. CDR3 protein: CATSAGGPSEQFF. The CDR3 region has the DNA TGTGCCACTTCAGCGGGAGGGCCAAGTGAGCAGTTCTTC.

V is TRBV11-2 and J is TRBJ2-3; D is possibly TRBD2 (5 bases). This CDR3 has 14 amino acids. The V gene lost 1 base and the J gene lost 5 bases, with 10 bases spanning the gap. The V gene's germline CDR1 is SGHAT and CDR2 FQNNGV. CDR3 residues: CASSLVYRGDTQYF. Here the CDR3 DNA reads TGTGCCAGCAGCTTAGTATACCGGGGAGATACGCAGTATTTT.

This clone was detected a few times. The chain joins TRBV19 to TRBJ2-1; 7 bases align to TRBD2. The germline V gene has CDR1 LNHDA and CDR2 SQIVND (reference sequence). The CDR3 is 16 residues long. J was trimmed by 4 bases and V by 1 base; bases with no gene match: 7. In nucleotides, the CDR3 is TGTGCCAGTAGTATAGCGGCTAGCGGAGCATACAATGAGCAGTTCTTC. Its protein product is CASSIAASGAYNEQFF. The full variable domain, with the rest looked up from reference TRBV19 and TRBJ2-1, is DGGITQSPKYLFRKEGQNVTLSCEQNLNHDAMYWYRQDPGQGLRLIYYSQIVNDFQKGDIAEGYSVSREKKESFPLTVTSAQKNPTAFYLCASSIAASGAYNEQFFGPGTRLTVL.

V gene TRBV7-2 combines with J gene TRBJ1-2; D might be TRBD1 (5 bases). The germline V gene has CDR1 SGHTA and CDR2 FQGNSA. V was pared by 2 bases and J by 6 bases, with 13 bases between. This CDR3 is built from 14 residues. DNA of the CDR3: TGTGCCAGCAGCTTAAGTGTCCAGGGCCATGGCTACACCTTC. This codes for CASSLSVQGHGYTF.

This chain connects TRBV5-6 to TRBJ2-7, with D perhaps TRBD2 (5 bases). The CDR3 spans 13 residues. Trimming removed 0 bases from V and 5 bases from J, with 9 bases in between. Germline V CDR1 and CDR2: SGHDT, YYEEEE. The CDR3 DNA follows: TGTGCCAGCAGCTTGGGAGGGTTTGACGAGCAGTACTTC. Protein product: CASSLGGFDEQYF.

The sample holds a few counts of this clone. The same CDR3 arises from other DNA sequences in this sample as well. The J gene is TRBJ2-7, the V gene TRBV9, with 10 bases fitting TRBD2. This CDR3 comprises 15 residues. Germline V gives CDR1 SGDLS, CDR2 YYNGEE. Trimming at V came to 0 bases and at J to 0 bases, leaving 0 bases not matched to a gene. The CDR3 protein is CASSVGTSGSYEQYF. CDR3 nucleotides: TGTGCCAGCAGCGTAGGGACTAGCGGCTCCTACGAGCAGTACTTC.

V and J are TRBV30 and TRBJ2-7; possibly TRBD1 for D (6 bases). The germline V and J ends were trimmed by 2 bases and 6 bases, with 11 bases remaining between them. Germline assignment: CDR1 GTSNPN and CDR2 SVGIG (reference sequence). The CDR3 is 12 amino acids. The CDR3 sequence: CAWSFRTAEQYF. DNA of the CDR3: TGTGCCTGGAGTTTCCGGACAGCCGAGCAGTACTTC. The full variable domain, rest sourced from reference TRBV30 and TRBJ2-7, is SQTIHQWPATLVQPVGSPLSLECTVEGTSNPNLYWYRQAAGRGLQLLFYSVGIGQISSEVPQNLSASRPQDRQFILSSKKLLLSDSGFYLCAWSFRTAEQYFGPGTRLTVT.

This sequence joins TRBV7-2 and TRBJ1-2, with D maybe TRBD1 (6 bases). V lost 1 base and J lost 5, with 17 bases in between. Germline lookup yields CDR1 SGHTA and CDR2 FQGNSA. The CDR3 covers 16 residues. CDR3 sequence (DNA): TGTGCCAGCAGCTTAGTAAACCAGGGGCTGGGGTATGGCTACACCTTC. Encoded protein: CASSLVNQGLGYGYTF.

V is TRBV30 and J is TRBJ2-7; 8 nucleotides line up with TRBD1. Germline V gene data show CDR1 as GTSNPN and CDR2 as SVGIG (reference sequence). After removal of 2 bases from V and 3 bases from J, the junction contained 12 bases not matched to a gene. CDR3 size: 16 residues. CDR3 nucleotide sequence: TGTGCCTGGAGTCGCCCAGGACAGGGAAAGAGCTACGAGCAGTACTTC. This translates into CAWSRPGQGKSYEQYF.

V usage is TRBV19 and J usage is TRBJ1-6; 7 bases are a match to TRBD1. V lost 5 bases, J lost 7 bases, and 8 bases stayed unmatched. Germline CDR1 is LNHDA and CDR2 is SQIVND (reference sequence). The CDR3 contains 15 residues. This CDR3 reads CASSRRDSRNSPLHF. CDR3 nucleotides: TGTGCCAGTAGTCGTAGGGACAGCCGAAATTCACCCCTCCACTTT.